This T cell receptor beta chain originates from a study of glioma-infiltrating T cells. Study-wide results and limits: CDR3 overlap between tissue and blood was very small. Non-neoplastic patients had below-expected tissue-blood divergence, while all gliomas exceeded expectation.

The germline CDR1 and CDR2 sequences are SNHLY and FYNNEI. The CDR3 has 11 residues. Trimming shortened V by 2 bases and J by 11 bases, and 7 bases separated the two germline ends. TCR alpha and beta CDR3 regions were amplified from RNA using iRepertoire nested multiplex PCR. Tissue mRNA or PBMC total RNA, about 85-400 ng, went into one-step reverse transcription and amplification. TCRdb fed the multiplex PCR reads into MiXCR, producing one record per CDR3 protein. In the table there are roughly 100,000 distinct CDR3 sequences, around 29% of which are singletons. There are many counts of this clonotype. Its antigen is unknown.

Material for sequencing was glioma tissue, nonneoplastic brain tissue, or PBMCs (not recorded which). The sequence derives from a human donor with low-grade glioma or glioblastoma, undergoing nonglioma brain surgery, or in good health (not recorded which). The chain links TRBV2 to TRBJ1-5; D unclear. CDR3 in DNA: TGTGCCAGCAGTGAACCAGGAGCCCAGCATTTT. Encoded protein: CASSEPGAQHF.